The rows below give T cell receptor beta chains drawn from one sample of a study of blood T cell repertoires in COVID-19. Assay: immunoSEQ multiplex PCR; the TCRdb copy retains only in-frame clones and omits some. There are about 73,000 clones in the sample; 85% to 90% occur only once, and under 10% lies in the top ten. The sample comprised peripheral blood. The receptors derive from a man at least 80 years old with acute or convalescent COVID-19. CDR3s leave out the opening cysteine and the closing phenylalanine or tryptophan.

v_call,j_call,cdr3_aa
TRBV5-1,TRBJ1-5,ASSLQGARDQPQH
TRBV3-1/TRBV3-2,TRBJ1-3,ASSQQGGGNTIY
TRBV12-5,TRBJ2-3,ASGLAPVPSDTQY
TRBV24-1,TRBJ2-3,ATSWASTDTQY
TRBV4-1,TRBJ2-1,ASSQPGTRGHWEQF
TRBV5-1,TRBJ1-1,ASSLQGGNTEAF
TRBV30,TRBJ1-1,AWIPTQGTAF
TRBV5-4,TRBJ1-2,ASSPDSQYYGYT
TRBV3-1/TRBV3-2,TRBJ1-2,AVQDLAGYT
TRBV6-5,TRBJ2-6,ASRSQGAGANVLT
TRBV7-2,TRBJ1-2,ASSYDRNYGYT
TRBV3-1/TRBV3-2,TRBJ1-4,ASSRYRDRETNEKLF
TRBV6-5,TRBJ1-5,ASGGHPNQPQH
TRBV11-3,TRBJ2-2,ASSLKIGVRQGAAGELF
TRBV5-8,TRBJ2-7,ASSSGQGPEQY
TRBV6-5,TRBJ2-2,ASSRQGAVAGELF
TRBV21-1,TRBJ2-7,ASSKKTGSYEQY
TRBV7-6,TRBJ2-5,ASSLAAQETQY
TRBV6-5,TRBJ1-3,ASTKTGSGNTIY
TRBV10-3,TRBJ2-7,AISLEQGLGYEQY
TRBV7-9,TRBJ2-4,ASSPRGPDIQY
TRBV3-1/TRBV3-2,TRBJ1-6,ASRRQEGSPLH
TRBV2,TRBJ2-7,ASRSGHQYEQY
TRBV7-6,TRBJ1-1,ASSQGPPSVIAEAF
TRBV12-3/TRBV12-4,TRBJ1-2,ASSLAPYGYT
TRBV19,TRBJ1-1,ASTWDRIPTEAF
TRBV5-1,TRBJ2-1,ASSLGQGVSYNEQF
TRBV2,TRBJ2-1,ASRKREGQNEQF
TRBV19,TRBJ2-1,ASSIAPDIRWNEQF
TRBV30,TRBJ1-2,AWSFWNGGYT
TRBV5-6,TRBJ1-1,ASSLATLNTEAF
TRBV19,TRBJ2-2,ASSEWTGGESGELF
TRBV2,TRBJ1-1,ASSRQGVDTEAF
TRBV11-2,TRBJ1-3,ASSLDPVSGNTIY
TRBV6-5,TRBJ1-2,ASSYGTASNYGYT
TRBV11-1,TRBJ1-1,ASTLQGVGTEAF
TRBV4-2,TRBJ1-4,ASSQARGTGREKLF
TRBV5-4,TRBJ2-7,ASSPGTAPSYEQY
TRBV9,TRBJ1-2,ASSVEGGGGAYGYT
TRBV19,TRBJ1-5,ASSRTAQVYSNQPQH
TRBV4-1,TRBJ1-1,ASSQAGWTEAF
TRBV3-1/TRBV3-2,TRBJ1-2,ASSQDRRGSGYT
TRBV5-1,TRBJ1-1,ASSLVGATEAF
TRBV19,TRBJ1-2,ASRPTRQGMRGYT
TRBV5-1,TRBJ2-7,ASSRQGGLVSYEQY
TRBV5-4,TRBJ2-5,ASSFDSGVGETQY
TRBV15,TRBJ1-2,ATSRDGAGGNDGYT
TRBV24-1,TRBJ1-1,ATSDNRGRAF
TRBV5-1,TRBJ2-2,ASSRSGTDTGELF
TRBV15,TRBJ2-2,ATSSDRVYGELF